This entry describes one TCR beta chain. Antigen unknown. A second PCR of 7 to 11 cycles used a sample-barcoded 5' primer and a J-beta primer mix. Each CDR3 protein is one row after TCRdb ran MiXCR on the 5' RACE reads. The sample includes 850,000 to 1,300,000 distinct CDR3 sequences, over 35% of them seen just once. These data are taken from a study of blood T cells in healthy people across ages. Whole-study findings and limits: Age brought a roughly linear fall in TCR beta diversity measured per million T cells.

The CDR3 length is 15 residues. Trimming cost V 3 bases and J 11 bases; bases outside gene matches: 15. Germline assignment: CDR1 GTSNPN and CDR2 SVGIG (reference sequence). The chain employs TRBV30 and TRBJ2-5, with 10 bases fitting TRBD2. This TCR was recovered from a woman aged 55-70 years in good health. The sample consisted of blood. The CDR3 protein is CAWSPGLAGAWEQYF. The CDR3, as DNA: TGTGCCTGGAGCCCGGGGCTAGCGGGAGCATGGGAGCAGTACTTC.